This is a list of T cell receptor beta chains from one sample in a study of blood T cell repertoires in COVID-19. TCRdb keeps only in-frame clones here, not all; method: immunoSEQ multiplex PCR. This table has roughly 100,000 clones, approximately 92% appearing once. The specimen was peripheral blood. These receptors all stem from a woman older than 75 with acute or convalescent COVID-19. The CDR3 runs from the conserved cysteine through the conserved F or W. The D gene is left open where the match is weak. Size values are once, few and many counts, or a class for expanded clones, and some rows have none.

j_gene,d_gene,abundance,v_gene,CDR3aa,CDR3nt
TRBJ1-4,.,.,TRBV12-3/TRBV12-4,CASTFANEKLFF,TGTGCCAGCACCTTTGCTAATGAAAAACTGTTTTTT
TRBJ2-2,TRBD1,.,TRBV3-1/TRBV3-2,CASSPRGRDRYPNGELFF,TGTGCCAGCAGCCCAAGGGGCCGGGACAGGTATCCTAACGGGGAGCTGTTTTTT
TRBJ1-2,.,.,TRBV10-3,CAISELVLTYGYTF,TGTGCCATCAGTGAGTTGGTGCTAACCTATGGCTACACCTTC
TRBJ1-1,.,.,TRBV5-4,CASSLGQMNTEAFF,TGTGCCAGCAGCTTGGGACAGATGAACACTGAAGCTTTCTTT
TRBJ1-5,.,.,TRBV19,CASTRGRFRLSPDQPQHF,TGTGCCAGTACGCGGGGGCGGTTTAGGCTGTCACCCGATCAGCCCCAGCATTTT
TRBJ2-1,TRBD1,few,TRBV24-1,CATSDNRGALSYNEQFF,TGTGCCACCAGTGATAACAGGGGGGCCCTCTCCTACAATGAGCAGTTCTTC
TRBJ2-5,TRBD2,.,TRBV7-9,CASRRLAGAVIGTQYF,TGTGCCAGCCGAAGACTAGCGGGGGCCGTCATAGGGACCCAGTACTTC
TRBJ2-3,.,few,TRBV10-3,CAISVGRGDTDTQYF,TGTGCCATCAGTGTGGGTCGGGGAGACACAGATACGCAGTATTTT
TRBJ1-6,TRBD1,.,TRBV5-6,CASSPGQGNSPLHF,TGTGCCAGCAGCCCTGGACAGGGGAATTCACCCCTCCACTTT
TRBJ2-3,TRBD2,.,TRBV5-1,CASSSGGFTDTQYF,TGCGCCAGCAGCTCGGGAGGATTCACAGATACGCAGTATTTT
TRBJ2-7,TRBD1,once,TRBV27,CASSRDRVSYEQYF,TGTGCCAGCAGTCGCGACAGGGTCTCCTACGAGCAGTACTTC
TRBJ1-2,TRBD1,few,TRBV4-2,CASSQEGDRGFYGYTF,TGTGCCAGCAGCCAAGAAGGTGACAGGGGATTCTATGGCTACACCTTC
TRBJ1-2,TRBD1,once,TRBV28,CASRINLGGLGYTF,TGTGCCAGCAGAATTAATCTAGGGGGCTTGGGCTACACCTTC
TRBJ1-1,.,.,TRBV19,CASSPTGMTEAFF,TGTGCCAGTAGTCCAACAGGGATGACTGAAGCTTTCTTT
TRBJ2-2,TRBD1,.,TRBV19,CASTLTGNPATGGELFF,TGTGCCAGTACCCTGACAGGGAACCCGGCTACGGGCGGGGAGCTGTTTTTT
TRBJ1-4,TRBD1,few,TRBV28,CASSLGQGYEKLFF,TGTGCCAGCAGTTTGGGACAGGGTTATGAAAAACTGTTTTTT
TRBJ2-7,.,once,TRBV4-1,CASSQEPGSGEQYF,TGCGCCAGCAGCCAAGAACCGGGGTCGGGGGAGCAGTACTTC
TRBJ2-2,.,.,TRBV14,CASSQVATGELFF,TGTGCCAGCAGCCAAGTGGCCACCGGGGAGCTGTTTTTT
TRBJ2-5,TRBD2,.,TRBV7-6,CASSPQAAGGRVETQYF,TGTGCCAGCAGCCCTCAGGCAGCGGGGGGGCGGGTAGAGACCCAGTACTTC
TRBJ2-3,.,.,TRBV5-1,CASSLGWATSTDTQYF,TGCGCCAGCAGCTTGGGGTGGGCAACTAGCACAGATACGCAGTATTTT
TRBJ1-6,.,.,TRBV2,CASSEALRGSSYNSPLHF,TGTGCCAGCAGTGAAGCGCTCAGGGGCAGCTCCTATAATTCACCCCTCCACTTT
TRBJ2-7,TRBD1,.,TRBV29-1,CSGTKGTGRSYEQYF,TGCAGCGGAACGAAGGGGACAGGGCGGTCCTACGAGCAGTACTTC
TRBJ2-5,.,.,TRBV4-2,CASSQEGLTQGQETQYF,TGTGCCAGCAGCCAAGAGGGCCTTACGCAGGGGCAAGAGACCCAGTACTTC
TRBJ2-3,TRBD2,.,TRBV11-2,CASSLDGLAGIFTDTQYF,TGTGCCAGCAGCTTAGATGGACTAGCGGGGATCTTCACAGATACGCAGTATTTT
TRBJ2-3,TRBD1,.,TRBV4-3,CASSQERQGADTQYF,TGCGCCAGCAGCCAAGAACGACAGGGGGCAGATACGCAGTATTTT
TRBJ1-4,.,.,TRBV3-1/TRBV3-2,CASSRRGLTNEKLFF,TGTGCCAGCAGCCGCCGAGGGCTGACTAATGAAAAACTGTTTTTT
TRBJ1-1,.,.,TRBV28,CASSLTQGGGLNTEAFF,TGTGCCAGCAGCCTGACACAGGGAGGGGGGCTGAACACTGAAGCTTTCTTT
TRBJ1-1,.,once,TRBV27,CASSLYRVTEAFF,TGTGCCAGCAGTTTATACCGGGTCACTGAAGCTTTCTTT
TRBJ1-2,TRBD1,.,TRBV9,CASSAGTGNYGYTF,TGTGCCAGCAGCGCCGGGACAGGGAACTATGGCTACACCTTC
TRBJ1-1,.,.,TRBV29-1,CSITGLQTEAFF,TGCAGCATCACAGGGCTTCAGACTGAAGCTTTCTTT
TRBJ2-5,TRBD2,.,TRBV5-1,CASRYPGGGVSHTLQETQYF,TGCGCCAGCAGGTATCCCGGGGGGGGAGTTTCCCATACCTTACAAGAGACCCAGTACTTC
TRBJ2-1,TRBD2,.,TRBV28,CATQSGGAYNEQFF,TGTGCCACCCAAAGCGGGGGGGCCTACAATGAGCAGTTCTTC
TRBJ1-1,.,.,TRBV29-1,CSVEEGREGAFF,TGCAGCGTTGAAGAGGGCAGGGAGGGGGCTTTCTTT